The 3 T cell receptor beta chains below come from one sample, sequenced in a study of T cell responses to AZD1222 COVID-19 vaccine. This table comes from immunoSEQ multiplex PCR, and its TCRdb copy is limited to in-frame clones, with some not included. The sample holds tens of thousands of clones, over 75% seen once. This specimen consisted of peripheral blood, obtained 28 days after the second AZD1222 dose. All receptors derive from an adult who received the AZD1222 COVID-19 vaccine.

J is TRBJ1-6 and V is TRBV5-5; D may be TRBD1 (5 bases). CDR3 length: 14 residues. Germline V CDR1 and CDR2: SGHKS, YYEKEE (reference sequence). V gave up 0 bases and J gave up 8 bases, with 9 bases separating them. The CDR3 coding sequence is TGTGCCAGCAGCTTGGTGACAGTAGATTCACCCCTCCACTTT. Translated, it gives CASSLVTVDSPLHF.

The chain employs TRBV5-4 and TRBJ2-5, with no clear D. V shed 1 base and J shed 13 bases, with 11 bases lying between them. This CDR3 has 11 amino acids. Germline V gene sequence: CDR1 SGHNT, CDR2 YYREEE (reference sequence). The DNA for the CDR3 is TGTGCCAGCAGCTTGAATGAGCACTTGTACTTC. Encoded protein: CASSLNEHLYF. Supplemented by reference TRBV5-4 and TRBJ2-5, the full variable domain reads ETGVTQSPTHLIKTRGQQVTLRCSSQSGHNTVSWYQQALGQGPQFIFQYYREEENGRGNFPPRFSGLQFPNYSSELNVNALELDDSALYLCASSLNEHLYFGPGTRLLVL.

This clone was seen just once. The chain joins TRBV18 to TRBJ1-2; D perhaps matches TRBD1 (5 bases). Deletions cut 2 bases from V and 0 bases from J, with 10 bases between. CDR1 and CDR2 from the germline V gene are KGHSH and LQKENI. This CDR3 contains 15 residues. The CDR3 nucleotides are TGTGCCAGCTCACCATCCCAGGGCTCTAACTATGGCTACACCTTC. Protein sequence: CASSPSQGSNYGYTF.